A selection of T cell receptor beta chains follows, all from one sample in a study of neurological immune-mediated disorders. Using its own MiXCR run on the 5' RACE reads, TCRdb lists one record per CDR3 protein. The sample shows just under 60,000 distinct CDR3 sequences, 3% to 4% of them seen only once. Sequencing input: PBMCs. These receptors all come from a woman aged 30 to 39 with multiple sclerosis. CDR3s include the opening cysteine and the closing phenylalanine or tryptophan. D genes are given only for firm matches. Rows may omit the clone size; those that give it use once, few, many or a size class.

j_call: TRBJ2-4; v_call: TRBV20-1; d_call: .; clone_size: many; cdr3_nt: TGCAGTGCTAGTCCGCGGGGAGAAAACATTCAGTACTTC; cdr3_aa: CSASPRGENIQYF
j_call: TRBJ2-1; v_call: TRBV5-1; d_call: .; clone_size: many; cdr3_nt: TGCGCCAGCAAAACCTCTCCCACCGGGAACGAGCAGTTCTTC; cdr3_aa: CASKTSPTGNEQFF
j_call: TRBJ2-5; v_call: TRBV2; d_call: .; clone_size: many; cdr3_nt: TGTGCCAGCGTAGCGGAGTTAGTAGAGACCCAGTACTTC; cdr3_aa: CASVAELVETQYF
j_call: TRBJ1-2; v_call: TRBV7-9; d_call: TRBD1; clone_size: many; cdr3_nt: TGTGCCAGCAGCCCCCGAAACAGGGGGCCCGATGGCTACACCTTC; cdr3_aa: CASSPRNRGPDGYTF
j_call: TRBJ1-3; v_call: TRBV5-1; d_call: TRBD1; clone_size: many; cdr3_nt: TGCGCCAGCAGCAAGGGACAGGGCTTCTCTGGAAACACCATATATTTT; cdr3_aa: CASSKGQGFSGNTIYF
j_call: TRBJ1-1; v_call: TRBV3-1; d_call: .; clone_size: many; cdr3_nt: TGTGCCAGCAGCCAAGTAGTGGGGGCAGGGTTGAACACTGAAGCTTTCTTT; cdr3_aa: CASSQVVGAGLNTEAFF
j_call: TRBJ2-7; v_call: TRBV3-1; d_call: TRBD2; clone_size: many; cdr3_nt: TGTGCCAGCAGCCAAGGCGGGAGCGGCGGGCAGTACTTC; cdr3_aa: CASSQGGSGGQYF
j_call: TRBJ1-3; v_call: TRBV12-3/TRBV12-4; d_call: TRBD1; clone_size: many; cdr3_nt: TGTGCCAGCAGTACAGGGGTCAGAAACACCATATATTTT; cdr3_aa: CASSTGVRNTIYF
j_call: TRBJ2-4; v_call: TRBV24-1; d_call: TRBD1; clone_size: many; cdr3_nt: TGTGCCACCAGTGATGGGGGACAGGGGGTTGGAAACATTCAGTACTTC; cdr3_aa: CATSDGGQGVGNIQYF
j_call: TRBJ2-7; v_call: TRBV29-1; d_call: .; clone_size: many; cdr3_nt: TGCAGCGTTGACAGGCATAACGAGCAGTACTTC; cdr3_aa: CSVDRHNEQYF
j_call: TRBJ1-1; v_call: TRBV12-3/TRBV12-4; d_call: .; clone_size: few; cdr3_nt: TGTGCCAGCAGTTTAGATGGGATCAACACTGAAGCTTTCTTT; cdr3_aa: CASSLDGINTEAFF
j_call: TRBJ2-5; v_call: TRBV5-1; d_call: TRBD2; clone_size: .; cdr3_nt: TGCGCCAGCAGCTTGGCCGGAGGGACTAGCGGCCAAGAGACCCAGTACTTC; cdr3_aa: CASSLAGGTSGQETQYF
j_call: TRBJ2-1; v_call: TRBV20-1; d_call: .; clone_size: many; cdr3_nt: TGCAGCGACCGGTATTGGAAGTTCTTC; cdr3_aa: CSDRYWKFF
j_call: TRBJ2-4; v_call: TRBV18; d_call: .; clone_size: many; cdr3_nt: TGTGCCAGCTCACCAATGTCAGGGACTGGGTCCAAAAACATTCAGTACTTC; cdr3_aa: CASSPMSGTGSKNIQYF
j_call: TRBJ2-1; v_call: TRBV7-9; d_call: .; clone_size: many; cdr3_nt: TGTGCCAGCTACGATAACGGGAGAGGTGGTGAGCAGTTCTTC; cdr3_aa: CASYDNGRGGEQFF
j_call: TRBJ2-3; v_call: TRBV7-6; d_call: .; clone_size: few; cdr3_nt: TGTGCCAGCAGCTCCCGACAGGCAACTACAGATACGCAGTATTTT; cdr3_aa: CASSSRQATTDTQYF
j_call: TRBJ2-5; v_call: TRBV7-9; d_call: .; clone_size: many; cdr3_nt: TGTGCCAGCAGCTTAGATTTTTCCGGGACGAAAGAGACCCAGTACTTC; cdr3_aa: CASSLDFSGTKETQYF
j_call: TRBJ2-7; v_call: TRBV27; d_call: .; clone_size: many; cdr3_nt: TGTGCCAGCAGTTTAAGTGGGTTAATGGAGCAGTACTTC; cdr3_aa: CASSLSGLMEQYF
j_call: TRBJ2-2; v_call: TRBV5-6; d_call: .; clone_size: many; cdr3_nt: TGTGCCAGCAGCTCGCGCGTTGCCTCGAACACCGGGGAGCTGTTTTTT; cdr3_aa: CASSSRVASNTGELFF
j_call: TRBJ2-3; v_call: TRBV5-1; d_call: TRBD1; clone_size: many; cdr3_nt: TGCGCCAGCAGCACGGACAGGGGAAAGGCAGATACGCAGTATTTT; cdr3_aa: CASSTDRGKADTQYF
j_call: TRBJ1-4; v_call: TRBV3-1; d_call: TRBD1; clone_size: many; cdr3_nt: TGTGCCAGCAGGCGGTGGGACAGAGAAAAACTGTTTTTT; cdr3_aa: CASRRWDREKLFF
j_call: TRBJ2-2; v_call: TRBV15; d_call: TRBD2; clone_size: many; cdr3_nt: TGTGCCACCAGCAGGGGAGCGGGGGATTCGAACACCGGGGAGCTGTTTTTT; cdr3_aa: CATSRGAGDSNTGELFF
j_call: TRBJ2-2; v_call: TRBV7-9; d_call: .; clone_size: many; cdr3_nt: TGTGCCAGCAGCCCGAAAGCTGCGAACACCGGGGAGCTGTTTTTT; cdr3_aa: CASSPKAANTGELFF
j_call: TRBJ2-1; v_call: TRBV29-1; d_call: .; clone_size: few; cdr3_nt: TGCAGCGTTGCGAGGACACCGGGTGAGCAGTTCTTC; cdr3_aa: CSVARTPGEQFF
j_call: TRBJ2-2; v_call: TRBV5-1; d_call: .; clone_size: many; cdr3_nt: TGCGCCAGCAGCTTAGGTCGGTGGTCCGGGGAGCTGTTTTTT; cdr3_aa: CASSLGRWSGELFF
j_call: TRBJ2-7; v_call: TRBV20-1; d_call: TRBD1; clone_size: many; cdr3_nt: TGCAGTGCTAGAGATGCTCAGGGGGCAGCCTACGAGCAGTACTTC; cdr3_aa: CSARDAQGAAYEQYF
j_call: TRBJ2-1; v_call: TRBV5-1; d_call: .; clone_size: many; cdr3_nt: TGCGCCAGCAGCTACGGACTAGGGGGTGAGCAGTTCTTC; cdr3_aa: CASSYGLGGEQFF
j_call: TRBJ2-1; v_call: TRBV5-4; d_call: .; clone_size: many; cdr3_nt: TGTGCCAGCAGCTTGGACGTTTCGGCTAGCGTCGATGAGCAGTTCTTC; cdr3_aa: CASSLDVSASVDEQFF
j_call: TRBJ2-7; v_call: TRBV7-6; d_call: TRBD2; clone_size: many; cdr3_nt: TGTGCCAGCAGCCGGACGGACGCGGGGGGAGAGCAGTACTTC; cdr3_aa: CASSRTDAGGEQYF
j_call: TRBJ2-2; v_call: TRBV20-1; d_call: TRBD2; clone_size: many; cdr3_nt: TGCAGTGCCCCCGGGGAGCGGGAGGCCGGGGAGCTGTTTTTT; cdr3_aa: CSAPGEREAGELFF
j_call: TRBJ2-1; v_call: TRBV3-1; d_call: .; clone_size: many; cdr3_nt: TGTGCCAGCAGCCAAGTTAGCGGTCCCTACAATGAGCAGTTCTTC; cdr3_aa: CASSQVSGPYNEQFF
j_call: TRBJ1-4; v_call: TRBV20-1; d_call: TRBD1; clone_size: many; cdr3_nt: TGCAGTGCTAGACTGCCAAGGACAGGCCAGAATGAAAAACTGTTTTTT; cdr3_aa: CSARLPRTGQNEKLFF
j_call: TRBJ1-2; v_call: TRBV5-1; d_call: .; clone_size: many; cdr3_nt: TGCGCCAGCAGCTTGGAGGGCAGCGCTAACTATGGCTACACCTTC; cdr3_aa: CASSLEGSANYGYTF
j_call: TRBJ1-2; v_call: TRBV7-2; d_call: .; clone_size: many; cdr3_nt: TGTGCCAGCAGCTTAGAGGAGACAGCCTATTCTGACGGCTACACCTTC; cdr3_aa: CASSLEETAYSDGYTF
j_call: TRBJ2-5; v_call: TRBV20-1; d_call: .; clone_size: many; cdr3_nt: TGCAGTGCTAGAGATCCTAGGGGAGGGGGTGCGGAGACCCAGTACTTC; cdr3_aa: CSARDPRGGGAETQYF
j_call: TRBJ1-1; v_call: TRBV13; d_call: .; clone_size: many; cdr3_nt: TGTGCCAGCAGCACGGGACTGAAGGGTGAAGCTTTCTTT; cdr3_aa: CASSTGLKGEAFF
j_call: TRBJ2-3; v_call: TRBV20-1; d_call: TRBD1; clone_size: many; cdr3_nt: TGCAGTGCTAGTCGGGGACAGGGGTGGAATACGCAGTATTTT; cdr3_aa: CSASRGQGWNTQYF
j_call: TRBJ2-7; v_call: TRBV7-9; d_call: .; clone_size: few; cdr3_nt: TGTGCCAGCAGCTTAGAGTTTCGGGGGGCGGATGAGCAGTACTTC; cdr3_aa: CASSLEFRGADEQYF
j_call: TRBJ2-2; v_call: TRBV5-1; d_call: .; clone_size: many; cdr3_nt: TGCGCCAGCAGCGCCGAGACCGGCGGGGAGCTGTTTTTT; cdr3_aa: CASSAETGGELFF
j_call: TRBJ2-2; v_call: TRBV20-1; d_call: TRBD2; clone_size: many; cdr3_nt: TGCAGTGCTTATCCGGGACTAGCGGGAGGGACCGGGGAGCTGTTTTTT; cdr3_aa: CSAYPGLAGGTGELFF
j_call: TRBJ2-3; v_call: TRBV5-6; d_call: .; clone_size: many; cdr3_nt: TGTGCCAGCAGCTTGTTGGCGAAAACGGGGGATACGCAGTATTTT; cdr3_aa: CASSLLAKTGDTQYF
j_call: TRBJ2-7; v_call: TRBV4-1; d_call: TRBD2; clone_size: many; cdr3_nt: TGCGCCAGCAGCCAAGTGCGTCTAGCGGGCTCCTACGAGCAGTACTTC; cdr3_aa: CASSQVRLAGSYEQYF
j_call: TRBJ2-3; v_call: TRBV20-1; d_call: TRBD2; clone_size: many; cdr3_nt: TGCAGTGCCCCCCGGGCTCCAGCTAAGACTAGCGGGAGGTCAGATACGCAGTATTTT; cdr3_aa: CSAPRAPAKTSGRSDTQYF
j_call: TRBJ2-3; v_call: TRBV3-1; d_call: .; clone_size: many; cdr3_nt: TGTGCCAGCAGCCAAGGTGGTAGTCACCCCACAGATACGCAGTATTTT; cdr3_aa: CASSQGGSHPTDTQYF
j_call: TRBJ2-1; v_call: TRBV5-1; d_call: TRBD2; clone_size: many; cdr3_nt: TGCGCCAGCAGTTCGACTAGCGGGAGCGGTGAGCAGTTCTTC; cdr3_aa: CASSSTSGSGEQFF
j_call: TRBJ2-2; v_call: TRBV9; d_call: TRBD2; clone_size: many; cdr3_nt: TGTGCCAGCAGCGAGGGACTAGCGGGCCCCACCGGGGAGCTGTTTTTT; cdr3_aa: CASSEGLAGPTGELFF
j_call: TRBJ2-1; v_call: TRBV29-1; d_call: TRBD2; clone_size: many; cdr3_nt: TGCAGCGTAACCCTAGCGGGAGTTGGTTTCCGGGAGCAGTTCTTC; cdr3_aa: CSVTLAGVGFREQFF
j_call: TRBJ2-1; v_call: TRBV5-6; d_call: TRBD2; clone_size: many; cdr3_nt: TGTGCCAGCAGCGACGGGACTACGCATGAGCAGTTCTTC; cdr3_aa: CASSDGTTHEQFF
j_call: TRBJ2-1; v_call: TRBV5-1; d_call: .; clone_size: many; cdr3_nt: TGCGCCAGCAGCTTAGCTCAGCGCTCCTACAATGAGCAGTTCTTC; cdr3_aa: CASSLAQRSYNEQFF
j_call: TRBJ2-2; v_call: TRBV9; d_call: TRBD1; clone_size: few; cdr3_nt: TGTGCCAGCAGCGATGGGACAGTTAACACCGGGGAGCTGTTTTTT; cdr3_aa: CASSDGTVNTGELFF
j_call: TRBJ2-3; v_call: TRBV5-1; d_call: TRBD2; clone_size: many; cdr3_nt: TGCGCCAGCAGCTTCCGGGAGGCCCGCACAGATACGCAGTATTTT; cdr3_aa: CASSFREARTDTQYF
j_call: TRBJ1-5; v_call: TRBV19; d_call: .; clone_size: .; cdr3_nt: TGTGCCAGTAGTACGATTTTAGGACCCCAGCATTTT; cdr3_aa: CASSTILGPQHF
j_call: TRBJ2-3; v_call: TRBV5-8; d_call: TRBD1; clone_size: many; cdr3_nt: TGTGCCAGCAGCGGACAGGTCGGAAAAACAGATACGCAGTATTTT; cdr3_aa: CASSGQVGKTDTQYF
j_call: TRBJ1-1; v_call: TRBV18; d_call: .; clone_size: many; cdr3_nt: TGTGCCAGCTCACCAGTTGGGGGGAACGCTGAAGCTTTCTTT; cdr3_aa: CASSPVGGNAEAFF